The clone carrying this T cell receptor (beta chain) was seen a few times. The antigen is not known. Germline loops: CDR1 GTSNPN, CDR2 SVGIG (reference sequence). V was trimmed by 0 bases and J by 6 bases, leaving 6 bases between them. The CDR3 has 12 residues. The entirety of the isolated RNA underwent reverse transcription, so expressed TCRB transcripts were sequenced. Using immunoSEQ multiplex PCR, the repertoire was profiled, and TCRdb retains in-frame clones only, with some absent. The repertoire holds 300,000 to 450,000 clones, with 10% to 15% as singletons. The sample originates from a study of beta chain features in type 1 diabetes. Whole-study findings and limits: TCRB CDR3s from Type 1 diabetes patients were moderately but significantly shorter in all four CD4+ subsets.

Heparinised blood was drawn once per donor, averaging roughly 110 mL. Purity above 95% was achieved in all sorted populations. This receptor was taken from a man between 18 and 35 years old in good health. This sequence joins TRBV30 and TRBJ1-3; weak D call: TRBD1 (5 bases). Sequenced sample: naive CD4+ T cells from blood. The CDR3 DNA reads as TGTGCCTGGAGTGTTGGACAAAACACCATATATTTT. It translates to CAWSVGQNTIYF.